This T cell receptor beta chain originates from a study of cytomegalovirus exposure and HLA in healthy donors. General study points: The classifier, whose performance was assessed in both the original and validation cohorts, reportedly diagnosed cytomegalovirus status with high specificity and sensitivity. Among the CMV-associated chains, three were confirmed in vitro as specific for CMV antigens. In the approximately 130 validation repertoires, a later analysis found that first-cohort TCR clusters tended to co-occur.

The data were produced by immunoSEQ multiplex PCR, yet TCRdb's version contains in-frame clones alone and is incomplete. The data hold 300,000 to 400,000 clones, with more than 80% observed a single time. In germline, CDR1 is SGHAT, CDR2 FQNNGV. Trimming took off 1 base at V and 2 bases at J, with 9 bases between the two ends. This CDR3 comprises 14 residues. With regard to this clone: As yet, its antigen is unknown.

The chain recombines TRBV11-2 with TRBJ2-7, with D perhaps matching TRBD1 (6 bases). The sequence was collected from a woman under 30 in good health and CMV-seronegative. The sequencing sample was made of PBMCs. The CDR3 coding sequence is TGTGCCAGCAGCTTAGTGGACAGACCCTACGAGCAGTACTTC. Protein product: CASSLVDRPYEQYF. Full variable domain (remainder filled in from reference TRBV11-2 and TRBJ2-7): EAGVAQSPRYKIIEKRQSVAFWCNPISGHATLYWYQQILGQGPKLLIQFQNNGVVDDSQLPKDRFSAERLKGVDSTLKIQPAKLEDSAVYLCASSLVDRPYEQYFGPGTRLTVT.